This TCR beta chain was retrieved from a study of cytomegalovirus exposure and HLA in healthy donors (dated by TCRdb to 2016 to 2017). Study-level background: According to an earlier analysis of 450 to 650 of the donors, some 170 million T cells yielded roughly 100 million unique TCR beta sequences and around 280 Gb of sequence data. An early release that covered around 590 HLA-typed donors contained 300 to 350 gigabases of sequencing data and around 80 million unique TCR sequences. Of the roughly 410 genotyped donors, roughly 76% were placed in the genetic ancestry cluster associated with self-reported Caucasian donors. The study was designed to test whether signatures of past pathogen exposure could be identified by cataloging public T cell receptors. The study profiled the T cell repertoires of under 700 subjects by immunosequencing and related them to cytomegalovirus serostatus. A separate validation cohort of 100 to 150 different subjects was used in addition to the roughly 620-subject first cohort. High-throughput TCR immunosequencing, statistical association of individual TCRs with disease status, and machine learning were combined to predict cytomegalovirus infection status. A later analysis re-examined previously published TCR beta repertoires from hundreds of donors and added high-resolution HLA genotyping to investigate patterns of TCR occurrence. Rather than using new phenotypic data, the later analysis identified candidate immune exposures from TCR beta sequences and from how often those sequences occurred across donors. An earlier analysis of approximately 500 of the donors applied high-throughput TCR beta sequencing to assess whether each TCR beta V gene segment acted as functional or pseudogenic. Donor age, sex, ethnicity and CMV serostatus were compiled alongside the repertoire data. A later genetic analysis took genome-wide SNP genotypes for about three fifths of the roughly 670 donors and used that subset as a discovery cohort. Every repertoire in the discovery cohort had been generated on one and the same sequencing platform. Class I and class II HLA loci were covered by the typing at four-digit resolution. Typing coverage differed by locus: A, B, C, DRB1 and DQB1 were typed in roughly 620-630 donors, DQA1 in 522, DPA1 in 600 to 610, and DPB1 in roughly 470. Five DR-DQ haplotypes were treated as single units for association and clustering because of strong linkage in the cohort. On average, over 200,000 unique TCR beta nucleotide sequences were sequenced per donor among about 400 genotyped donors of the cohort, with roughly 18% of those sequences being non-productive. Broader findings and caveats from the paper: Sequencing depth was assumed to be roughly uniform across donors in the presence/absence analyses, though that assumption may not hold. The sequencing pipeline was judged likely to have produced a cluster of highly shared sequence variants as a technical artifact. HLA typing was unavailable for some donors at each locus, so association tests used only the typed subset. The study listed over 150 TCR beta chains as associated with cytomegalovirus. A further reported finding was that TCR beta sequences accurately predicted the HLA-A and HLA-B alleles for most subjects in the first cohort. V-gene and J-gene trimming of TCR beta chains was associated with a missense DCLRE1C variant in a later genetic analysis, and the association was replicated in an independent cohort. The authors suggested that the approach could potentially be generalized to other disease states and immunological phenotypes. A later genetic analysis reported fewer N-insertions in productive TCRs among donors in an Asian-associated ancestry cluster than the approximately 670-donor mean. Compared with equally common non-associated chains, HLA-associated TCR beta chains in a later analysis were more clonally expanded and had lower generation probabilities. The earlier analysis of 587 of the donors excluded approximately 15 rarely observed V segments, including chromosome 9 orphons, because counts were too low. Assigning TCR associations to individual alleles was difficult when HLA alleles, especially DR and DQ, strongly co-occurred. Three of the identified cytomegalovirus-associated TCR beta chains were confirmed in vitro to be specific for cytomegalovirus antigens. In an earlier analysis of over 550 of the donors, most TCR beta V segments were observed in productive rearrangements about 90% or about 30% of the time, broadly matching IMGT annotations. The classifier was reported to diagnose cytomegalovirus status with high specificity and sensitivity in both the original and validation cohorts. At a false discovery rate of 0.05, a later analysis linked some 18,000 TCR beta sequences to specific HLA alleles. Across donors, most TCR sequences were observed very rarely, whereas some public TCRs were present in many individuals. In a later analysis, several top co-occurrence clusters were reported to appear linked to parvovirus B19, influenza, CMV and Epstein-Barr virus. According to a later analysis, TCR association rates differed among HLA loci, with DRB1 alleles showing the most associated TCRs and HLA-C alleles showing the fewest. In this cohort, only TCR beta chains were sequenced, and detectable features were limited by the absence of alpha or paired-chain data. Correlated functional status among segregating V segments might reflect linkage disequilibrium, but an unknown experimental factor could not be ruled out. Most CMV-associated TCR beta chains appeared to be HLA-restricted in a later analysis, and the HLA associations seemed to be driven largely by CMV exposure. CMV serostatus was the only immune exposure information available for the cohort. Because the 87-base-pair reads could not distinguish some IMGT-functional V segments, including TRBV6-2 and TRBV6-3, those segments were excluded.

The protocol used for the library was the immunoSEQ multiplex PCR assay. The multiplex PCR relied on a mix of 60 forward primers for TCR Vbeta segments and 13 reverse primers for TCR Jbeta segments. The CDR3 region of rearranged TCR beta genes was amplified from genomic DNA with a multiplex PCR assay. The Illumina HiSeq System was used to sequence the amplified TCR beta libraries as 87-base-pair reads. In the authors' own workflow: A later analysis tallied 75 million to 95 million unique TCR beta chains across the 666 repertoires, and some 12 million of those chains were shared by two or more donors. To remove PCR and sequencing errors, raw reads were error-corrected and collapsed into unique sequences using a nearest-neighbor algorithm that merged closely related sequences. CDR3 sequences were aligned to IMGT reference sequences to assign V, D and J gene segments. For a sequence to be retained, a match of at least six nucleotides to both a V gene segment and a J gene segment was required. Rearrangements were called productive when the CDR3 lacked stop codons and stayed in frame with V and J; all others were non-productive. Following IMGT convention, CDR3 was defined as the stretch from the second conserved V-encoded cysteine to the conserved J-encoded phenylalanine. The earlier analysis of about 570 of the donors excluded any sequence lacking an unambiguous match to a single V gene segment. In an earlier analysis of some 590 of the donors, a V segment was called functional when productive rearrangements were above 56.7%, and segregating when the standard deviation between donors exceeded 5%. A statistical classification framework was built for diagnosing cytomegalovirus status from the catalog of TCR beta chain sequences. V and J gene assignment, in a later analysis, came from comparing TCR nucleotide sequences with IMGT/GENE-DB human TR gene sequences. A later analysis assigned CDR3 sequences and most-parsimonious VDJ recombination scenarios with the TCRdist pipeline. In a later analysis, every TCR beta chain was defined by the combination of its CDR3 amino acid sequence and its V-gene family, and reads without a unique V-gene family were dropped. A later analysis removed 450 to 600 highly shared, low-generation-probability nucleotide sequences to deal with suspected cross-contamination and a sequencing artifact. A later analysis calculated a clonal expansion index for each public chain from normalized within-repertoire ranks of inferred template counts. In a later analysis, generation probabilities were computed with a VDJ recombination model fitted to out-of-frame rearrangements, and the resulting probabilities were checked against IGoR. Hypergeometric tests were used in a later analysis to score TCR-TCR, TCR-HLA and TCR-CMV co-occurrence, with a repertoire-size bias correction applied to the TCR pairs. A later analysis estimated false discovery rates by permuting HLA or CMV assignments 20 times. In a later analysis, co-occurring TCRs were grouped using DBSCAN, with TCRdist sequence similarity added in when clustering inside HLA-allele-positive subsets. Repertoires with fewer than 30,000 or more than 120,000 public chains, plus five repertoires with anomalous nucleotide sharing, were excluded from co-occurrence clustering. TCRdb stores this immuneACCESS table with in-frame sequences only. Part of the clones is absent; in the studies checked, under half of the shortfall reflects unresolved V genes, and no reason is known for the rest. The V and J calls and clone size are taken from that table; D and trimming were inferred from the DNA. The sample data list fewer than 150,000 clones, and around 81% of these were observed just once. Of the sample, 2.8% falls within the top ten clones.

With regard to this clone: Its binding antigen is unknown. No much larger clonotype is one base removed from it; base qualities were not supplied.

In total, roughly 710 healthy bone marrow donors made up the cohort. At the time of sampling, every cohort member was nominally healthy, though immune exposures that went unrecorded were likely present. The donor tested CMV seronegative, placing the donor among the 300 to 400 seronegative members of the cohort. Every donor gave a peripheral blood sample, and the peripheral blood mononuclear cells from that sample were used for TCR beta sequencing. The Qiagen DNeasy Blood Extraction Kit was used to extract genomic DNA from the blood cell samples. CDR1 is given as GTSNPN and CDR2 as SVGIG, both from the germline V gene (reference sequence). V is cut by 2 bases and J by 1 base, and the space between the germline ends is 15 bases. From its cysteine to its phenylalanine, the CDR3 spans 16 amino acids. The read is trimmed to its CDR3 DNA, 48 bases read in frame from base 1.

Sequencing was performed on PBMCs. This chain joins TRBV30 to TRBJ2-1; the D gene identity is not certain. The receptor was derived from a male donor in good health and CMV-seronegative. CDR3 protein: CAWSRGAPGSYNEQFF. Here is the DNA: TGTGCCTGGAGTCGAGGCGCCCCCGGGTCCTACAATGAGCAGTTCTTC.